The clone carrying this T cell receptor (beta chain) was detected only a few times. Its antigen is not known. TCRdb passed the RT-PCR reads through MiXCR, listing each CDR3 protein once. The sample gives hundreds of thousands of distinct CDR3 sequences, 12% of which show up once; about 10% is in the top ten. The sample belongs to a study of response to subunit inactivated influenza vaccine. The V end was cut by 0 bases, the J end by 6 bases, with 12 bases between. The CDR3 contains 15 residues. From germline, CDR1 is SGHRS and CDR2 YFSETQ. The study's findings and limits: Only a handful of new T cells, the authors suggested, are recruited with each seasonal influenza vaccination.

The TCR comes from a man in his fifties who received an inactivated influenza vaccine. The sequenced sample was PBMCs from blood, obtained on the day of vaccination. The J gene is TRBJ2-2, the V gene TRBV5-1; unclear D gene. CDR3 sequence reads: CASSLASGKSGELFF. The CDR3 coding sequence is TGCGCCAGCAGCTTGGCGTCAGGCAAATCCGGGGAGCTGTTTTTT.